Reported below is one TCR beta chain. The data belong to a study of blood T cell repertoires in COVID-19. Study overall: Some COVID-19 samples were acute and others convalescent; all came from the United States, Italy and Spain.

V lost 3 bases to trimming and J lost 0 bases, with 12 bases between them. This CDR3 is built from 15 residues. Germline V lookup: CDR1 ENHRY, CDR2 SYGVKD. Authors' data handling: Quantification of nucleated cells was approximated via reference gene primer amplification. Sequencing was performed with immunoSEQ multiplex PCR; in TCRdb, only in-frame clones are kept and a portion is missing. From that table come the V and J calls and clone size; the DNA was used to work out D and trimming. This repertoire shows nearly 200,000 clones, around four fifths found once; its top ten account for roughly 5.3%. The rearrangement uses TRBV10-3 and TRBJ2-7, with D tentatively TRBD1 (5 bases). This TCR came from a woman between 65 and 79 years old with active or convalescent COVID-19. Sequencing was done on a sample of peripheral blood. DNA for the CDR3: TGTGCCATCAGTGATGCAGGGTCGTCCTCCTACGAGCAGTACTTC. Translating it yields CAISDAGSSSYEQYF.